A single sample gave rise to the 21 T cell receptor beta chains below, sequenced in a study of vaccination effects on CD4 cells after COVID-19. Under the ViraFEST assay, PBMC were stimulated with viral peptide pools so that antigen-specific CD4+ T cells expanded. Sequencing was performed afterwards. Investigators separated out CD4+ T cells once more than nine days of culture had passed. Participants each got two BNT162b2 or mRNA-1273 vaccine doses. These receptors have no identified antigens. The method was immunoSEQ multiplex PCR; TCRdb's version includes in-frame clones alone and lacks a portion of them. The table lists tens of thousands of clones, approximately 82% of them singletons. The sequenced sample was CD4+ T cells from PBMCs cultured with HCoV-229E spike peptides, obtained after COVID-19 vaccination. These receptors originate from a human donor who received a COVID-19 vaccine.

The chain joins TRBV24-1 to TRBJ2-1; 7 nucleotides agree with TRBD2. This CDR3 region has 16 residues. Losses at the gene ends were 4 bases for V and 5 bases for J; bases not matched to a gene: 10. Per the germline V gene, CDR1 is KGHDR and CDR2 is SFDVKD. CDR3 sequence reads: CATSENGRDYNNEQFF. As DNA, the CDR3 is TGTGCCACCAGTGAGAATGGAAGGGACTACAACAATGAGCAGTTCTTC.

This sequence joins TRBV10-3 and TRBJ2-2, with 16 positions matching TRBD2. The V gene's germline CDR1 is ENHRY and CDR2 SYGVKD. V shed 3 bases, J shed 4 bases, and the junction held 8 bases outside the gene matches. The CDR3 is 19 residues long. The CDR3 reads CAISDPGLAGGPRTGELFF. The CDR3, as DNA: TGTGCCATCAGTGACCCGGGACTAGCGGGGGGGCCACGCACCGGGGAGCTGTTTTTT.

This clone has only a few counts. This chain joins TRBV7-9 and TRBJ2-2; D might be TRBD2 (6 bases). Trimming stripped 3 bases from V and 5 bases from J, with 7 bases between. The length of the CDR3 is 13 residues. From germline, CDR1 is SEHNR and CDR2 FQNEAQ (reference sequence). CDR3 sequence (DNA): TGTGCCAGCAGCTTCGGGGGAACCGGGGAGCTGTTTTTT. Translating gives CASSFGGTGELFF.

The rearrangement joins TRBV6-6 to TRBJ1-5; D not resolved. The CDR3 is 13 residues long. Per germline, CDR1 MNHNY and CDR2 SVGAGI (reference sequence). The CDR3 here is CTLVWNSNQPQHF. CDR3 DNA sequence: TGTACTCTGGTCTGGAATAGCAATCAGCCCCAGCATTTT.

In DNA form, the CDR3 reads TGTGCCAGCAGCCGCGGACAGTCCCGCTCCTACGAGCAGTACGTC. This codes for CASSRGQSRSYEQYV. The chain carries TRBV28 and TRBJ2-7; D is possibly TRBD1 (6 bases). V was pared by 6 bases and J by 0 bases, with 15 bases between. The CDR3 contains 15 residues. Germline CDR1 and CDR2: MDHEN and SYDVKM.

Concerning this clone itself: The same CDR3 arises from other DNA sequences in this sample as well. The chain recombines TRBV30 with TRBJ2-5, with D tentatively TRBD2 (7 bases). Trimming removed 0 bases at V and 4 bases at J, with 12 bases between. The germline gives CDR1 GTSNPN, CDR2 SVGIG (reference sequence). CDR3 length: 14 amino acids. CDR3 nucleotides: TGTGCCTGGAGTGTAGGGGGGGGAGGAGAGACCCAGTACTTC. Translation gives CAWSVGGGGETQYF. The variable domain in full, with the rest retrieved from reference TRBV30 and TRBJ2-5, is SQTIHQWPATLVQPVGSPLSLECTVEGTSNPNLYWYRQAAGRGLQLLFYSVGIGQISSEVPQNLSASRPQDRQFILSSKKLLLSDSGFYLCAWSVGGGGETQYFGPGTRLLVL.

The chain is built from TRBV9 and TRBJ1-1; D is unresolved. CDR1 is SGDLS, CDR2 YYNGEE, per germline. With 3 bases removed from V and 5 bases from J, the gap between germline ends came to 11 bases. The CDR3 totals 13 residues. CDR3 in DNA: TGTGCCAGCAGCGCCGGCCCGCGGACTGAAGCTTTCTTT. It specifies CASSAGPRTEAFF.

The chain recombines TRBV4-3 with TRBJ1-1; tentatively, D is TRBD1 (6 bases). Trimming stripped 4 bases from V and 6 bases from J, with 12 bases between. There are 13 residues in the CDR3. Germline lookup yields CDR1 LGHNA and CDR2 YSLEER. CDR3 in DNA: TGCGCCAGCAGCCCTAACCAGGGGTCTGAAGCTTTCTTT. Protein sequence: CASSPNQGSEAFF.

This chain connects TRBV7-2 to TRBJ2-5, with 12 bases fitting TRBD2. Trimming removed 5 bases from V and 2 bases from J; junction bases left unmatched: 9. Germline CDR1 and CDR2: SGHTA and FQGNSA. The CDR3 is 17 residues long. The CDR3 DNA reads TGTGCCAGCAGCCCGCTCTCGCTAGCGGGGGGGCAAGAGACCCAGTACTTC. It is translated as CASSPLSLAGGQETQYF.

The CDR3 DNA reads as TGTGCCAGCAGCCAAGCGATAGTAGAGAGCAATCAGCCCCAGCATTTT. Translation: CASSQAIVESNQPQHF. J is TRBJ1-5 and V is TRBV4-2; D unclear. Trimming took 1 base from V and 1 from J, leaving 11 bases between them. Germline CDR1 LGHNA, CDR2 YNFKEQ. The CDR3 totals 16 residues.

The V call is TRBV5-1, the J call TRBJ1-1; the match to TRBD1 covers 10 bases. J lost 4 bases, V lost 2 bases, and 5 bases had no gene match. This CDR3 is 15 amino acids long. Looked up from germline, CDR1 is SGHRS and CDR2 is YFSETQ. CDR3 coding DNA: TGCGCCAGCAGCTTCGACAGGGGGCGAGGCACTGAAGCTTTCTTT. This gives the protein CASSFDRGRGTEAFF.

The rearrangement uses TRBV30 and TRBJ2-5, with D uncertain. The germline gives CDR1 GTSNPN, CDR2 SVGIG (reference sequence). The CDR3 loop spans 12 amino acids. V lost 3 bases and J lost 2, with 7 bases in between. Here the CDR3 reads CAWSVSQETQYF. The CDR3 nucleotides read TGTGCCTGGAGCGTCAGTCAAGAGACCCAGTACTTC.

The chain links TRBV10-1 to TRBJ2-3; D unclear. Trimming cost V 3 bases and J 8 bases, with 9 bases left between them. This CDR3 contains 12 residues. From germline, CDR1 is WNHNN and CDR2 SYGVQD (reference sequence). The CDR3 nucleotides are TGCGCCAGCAGTGAAGTATCGGGTACGCAGTATTTT. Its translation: CASSEVSGTQYF.

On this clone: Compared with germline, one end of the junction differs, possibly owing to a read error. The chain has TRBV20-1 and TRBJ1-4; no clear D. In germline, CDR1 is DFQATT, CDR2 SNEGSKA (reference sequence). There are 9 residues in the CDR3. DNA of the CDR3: TGCAGTGCTAGAGAAATGGATAGCTTT. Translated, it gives CSAREMDSF.

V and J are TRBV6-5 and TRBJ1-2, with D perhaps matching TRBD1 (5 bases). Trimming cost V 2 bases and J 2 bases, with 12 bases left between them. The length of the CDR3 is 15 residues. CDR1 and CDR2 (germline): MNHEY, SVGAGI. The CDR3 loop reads CASSYAGTLNYGYTF. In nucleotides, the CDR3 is TGTGCCAGCAGTTACGCAGGGACCCTAAACTATGGCTACACCTTC.

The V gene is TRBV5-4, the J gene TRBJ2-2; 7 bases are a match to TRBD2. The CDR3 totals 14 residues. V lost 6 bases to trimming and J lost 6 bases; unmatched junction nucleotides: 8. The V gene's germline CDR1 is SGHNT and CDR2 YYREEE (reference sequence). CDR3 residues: CASNRDRGAGELFF. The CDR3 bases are TGTGCCAGCAATCGGGATCGGGGGGCCGGGGAGCTGTTTTTT.

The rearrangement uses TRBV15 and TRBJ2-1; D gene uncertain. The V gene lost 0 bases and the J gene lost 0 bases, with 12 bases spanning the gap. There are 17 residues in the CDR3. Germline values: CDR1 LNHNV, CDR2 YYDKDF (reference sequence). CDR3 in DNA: TGTGCCACCAGCAGAGAGGGTATGATGAGCTCCTACAATGAGCAGTTCTTC. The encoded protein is CATSREGMMSSYNEQFF. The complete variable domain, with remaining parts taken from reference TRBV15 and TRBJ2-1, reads DAMVIQNPRYQVTQFGKPVTLSCSQTLNHNVMYWYQQKSSQAPKLLFHYYDKDFNNEADTPDNFQSRRPNTSFCFLDIRSPGLGDTAMYLCATSREGMMSSYNEQFFGPGTRLTVL.

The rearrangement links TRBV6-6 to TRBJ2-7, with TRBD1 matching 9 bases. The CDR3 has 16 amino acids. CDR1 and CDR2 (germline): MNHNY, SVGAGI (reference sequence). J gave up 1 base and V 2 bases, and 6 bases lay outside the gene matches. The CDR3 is CASSYHGQGKSYEQYV. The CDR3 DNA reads TGTGCCAGCAGTTACCACGGACAGGGGAAATCCTACGAGCAGTACGTC.

As DNA, the CDR3 is TGTGCCATCAGAAAGACAGGGGGCGAGGTGAACACTGAAGCTTTCTTT. Translated, it gives CAIRKTGGEVNTEAFF. The rearrangement links TRBV10-3 to TRBJ1-1, with TRBD1 matching 10 bases. Per the germline V gene, CDR1 is ENHRY and CDR2 is SYGVKD. The CDR3 contains 16 residues. V lost 6 bases and J lost 0; bases outside the gene matches: 7.

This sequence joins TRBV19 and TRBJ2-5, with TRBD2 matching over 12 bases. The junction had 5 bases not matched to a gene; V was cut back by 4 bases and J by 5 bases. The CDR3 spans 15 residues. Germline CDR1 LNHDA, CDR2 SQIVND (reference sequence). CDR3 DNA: TGTGCCAGTAGTACTCTAGCGGGGGGGCAGGAGACCCAGTACTTC. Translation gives CASSTLAGGQETQYF.

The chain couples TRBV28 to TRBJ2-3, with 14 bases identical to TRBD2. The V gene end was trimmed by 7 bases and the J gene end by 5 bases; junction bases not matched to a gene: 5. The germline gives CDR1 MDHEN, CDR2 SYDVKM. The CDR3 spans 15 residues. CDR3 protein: CASTVTSGGGDTQYF. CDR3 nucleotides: TGTGCCAGCACCGTGACTAGCGGGGGGGGAGATACGCAGTATTTT.